The 2 T cell receptor beta chains in this list originate from one sample, sequenced in a study of blood T cell repertoires in COVID-19. Produced via immunoSEQ multiplex PCR; TCRdb's table is partial and in-frame only. The data show approximately 40,000 clones, 70% to 90% seen once. Sequenced: peripheral blood. These receptors originate from a human donor in a cohort sampled during active COVID-19.

CDR3 sequence reads: CASSLAPTGLREKLFF. CDR3 in DNA: TGTGCCAGCAGCTTAGCCCCGACAGGGCTGAGGGAAAAACTGTTTTTT. This chain connects TRBV7-8 to TRBJ1-4; 7 bases align to TRBD1. The CDR3 loop spans 16 amino acids. J gave up 8 bases and V 0 bases, and 9 bases lay outside the gene matches. CDR1 is SGHVS, CDR2 FQNEAQ, per germline.

This clone was observed a single time. V usage is TRBV7-3 and J usage is TRBJ2-5; 9 bases line up with TRBD2. CDR1 and CDR2 from the germline V gene are SGHTA and FQGTGA. This CDR3 is 15 amino acids long. With V trimmed by 5 bases and J by 3 bases, 7 bases remained unmatched. The CDR3 DNA is TGTGCCAGCAGCCCCCTAGCGGGGAGGGAAGAGACCCAGTACTTC. Amino acids: CASSPLAGREETQYF.